This T cell receptor beta chain was sequenced during a study of monozygotic twins with inflammatory bowel disease. Regarding the study as a whole: Healthy twins shared more clonotypes with others than IBD patients, most markedly active ones.

Concerning this clonotype itself: The antigen is unknown.

The CDR3 sequence is 15 residues long. CDR1 and CDR2 (germline): SGHRS, YFSETQ. TCRdb reanalyzed the 5' RACE reads, giving one entry per CDR3 protein sequence and no DNA. This repertoire includes approximately 100,000 distinct CDR3 sequences. The TCR sequence derives from a human donor with ulcerative colitis or Crohn's disease, or a healthy co-twin of an affected twin (not recorded which). The chain carries TRBV5-1 and TRBJ2-6; there is no DNA to check the TCRdb D call of TRBD1. Sequencing was carried out using blood. This CDR3 reads CASSLPGAGANVLTF.